The clone carrying this T cell receptor beta chain was counted once. As yet, its antigen is unknown. The data were taken from a study of T cell responses to AZD1222 COVID-19 vaccine. Across the whole study: Pooled together were second doses at about 4 or about 12 weeks. Study-level results: Among the donors, most were white British and more were female, and clonal diversity was possibly underestimated. At baseline, seropositivity was found in only a handful of AZD1222 recipients. Repertoires were obtained only post-peak T cell response.

The assay was immunoSEQ multiplex PCR, and TCRdb's table has in-frame clones only and misses some. Of 90,000 to 100,000 clones detected, roughly 90% appear once; the ten largest clones hold approximately 2.8%. The CDR3 has 12 amino acids. Trimming stripped 5 bases from V and 5 bases from J, with 9 bases between. V usage is TRBV12-3 or TRBV12-4 and J usage is TRBJ1-1; D remains unclear. The receptor comes from an adult in good health. The sample was peripheral blood, taken on day 0 of AZD1222 vaccination. The CDR3 DNA is TGTGCCAGCAGTCTCCGGCGGACTGAAGCTTTCTTT. This codes for CASSLRRTEAFF.